These T cell receptor beta chains were read from a single sample in a study of T cell responses to AZD1222 COVID-19 vaccine. Only in-frame clones appear in the TCRdb table, and some are missing; sequencing was by immunoSEQ multiplex PCR. The sample yields around 100,000 clones, roughly 84% seen once. This sample comprised peripheral blood, obtained on day 0 of AZD1222 vaccination. These receptors originate from an adult in good health. CDR3s include the opening cysteine and the closing phenylalanine or tryptophan. A D gene is named only where the DNA matches it firmly. Clone size is stated in some rows and not others, as once, few, many or a class when expanded.

>TRBV5-1|TRBJ2-5|-|-|14
TGCGCCAGCAGCTTTGGGGGGGGCCGAGAGACCCAGTACTTC
CASSFGGGRETQYF
>TRBV5-1|TRBJ1-5|-|-|15
TGCGCCAGCAGCTTGGAGGCAGGAACCAATCAGCCCCAGCATTTT
CASSLEAGTNQPQHF
>TRBV30|TRBJ1-3|TRBD1|once|13
TGTGCCTGGAACAGGGGGCCAGGAAACACCATATATTTT
CAWNRGPGNTIYF
>TRBV28|TRBJ1-1|TRBD1|-|15
TGTGCCAGCAGTCCAGGCGGGACAGGGAACACTGAAGCTTTCTTT
CASSPGGTGNTEAFF
>TRBV30|TRBJ2-1|TRBD2|-|14
TGTGCCTGGACCGGGACTAGCGATTACAATGAGCAGTTCTTC
CAWTGTSDYNEQFF
>TRBV2|TRBJ1-1|-|-|14
TGTGCCAGCAGTGAGATAGGGGTCGTTGCTGAAGCTTTCTTT
CASSEIGVVAEAFF
>TRBV7-3|TRBJ2-1|TRBD1|-|14
TGTGCCAGCAGTCCCAGGACAGGGGACAATGAGCAGTTCTTC
CASSPRTGDNEQFF
>TRBV6-5|TRBJ2-1|-|-|15
TGTGCCAGCAGCCCCGTACGGAGCTCCTACAATGAGCAGTTCTTC
CASSPVRSSYNEQFF
>TRBV10-3|TRBJ2-2|-|few|15
TGTGCCACCTCAGGACAGAGTCTGAACACCGGGGAGCTGTTTTTT
CATSGQSLNTGELFF
>TRBV6-6|TRBJ2-7|TRBD1|-|14
TGTGCCAGCAGTTACTTCGACAGGGCCTACGAGCAGTACTTC
CASSYFDRAYEQYF
>TRBV12-3/TRBV12-4|TRBJ2-1|-|-|11
TGTGCCAGCACTACCGGGCCTAAGCAGTTCTTC
CASTTGPKQFF
>TRBV23-1|TRBJ1-2|TRBD1|-|16
TGCGCCAGCGCGGGACAGGGGGCCTCTACTAACTATGGCTACACCTTC
CASAGQGASTNYGYTF
>TRBV11-3|TRBJ2-1|TRBD1|-|15
TGTGCCAGCAGCTTCGACAGGGTCGCCTACAATGAGCAGTTCTTC
CASSFDRVAYNEQFF
>TRBV19|TRBJ2-5|TRBD1|-|13
TGTGCCAGTAGTACTACCAGGGGGGAGACCCAGTACTTC
CASSTTRGETQYF
>TRBV6-5|TRBJ2-7|-|-|14
TGTGCCAGCAGTTACTCGATGGGGGTTTCGGAGCAGTACTTC
CASSYSMGVSEQYF
>TRBV19|TRBJ1-3|-|-|13
TGTGCCAGTACTTTTTCCTCTGGAAACACCATATATTTT
CASTFSSGNTIYF